The clone carrying this T cell receptor beta chain was recorded a few times. This specimen comes from a study of blood T cell repertoires in COVID-19. Study-level information: Both acute and convalescent COVID-19 samples were obtained from the United States, Italy and Spain.

The CDR3 has 16 residues. The germline gives CDR1 MNHNS, CDR2 SASEGT. After removal of 4 bases from V and 5 bases from J, the junction contained 13 bases not matched to a gene. Sequencing was performed with immunoSEQ multiplex PCR; in TCRdb, only in-frame clones are kept and a portion is missing. The data show about 140,000 clones, more than 75% seen once. The clonotype originates from a man aged 80 or over with acute or convalescent COVID-19. The material sequenced was peripheral blood. The chain is built from TRBV6-1 and TRBJ2-5; 7 bases line up with TRBD2. CDR3: CASSGGVAGFGETQYF. The CDR3 nucleotides read TGTGCCAGCAGTGGGGGGGTAGCGGGCTTCGGGGAGACCCAGTACTTC.